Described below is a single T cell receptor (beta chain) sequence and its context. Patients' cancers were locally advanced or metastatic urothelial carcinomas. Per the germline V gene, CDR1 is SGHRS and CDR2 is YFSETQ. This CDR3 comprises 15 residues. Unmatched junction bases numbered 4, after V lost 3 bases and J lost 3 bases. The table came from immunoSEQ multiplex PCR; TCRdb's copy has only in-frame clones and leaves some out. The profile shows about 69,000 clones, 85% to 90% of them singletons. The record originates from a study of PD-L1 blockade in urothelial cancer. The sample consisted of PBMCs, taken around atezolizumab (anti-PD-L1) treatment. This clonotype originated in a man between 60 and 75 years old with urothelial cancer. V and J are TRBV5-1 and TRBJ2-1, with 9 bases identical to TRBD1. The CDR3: CASSSGQGVYNEQFF. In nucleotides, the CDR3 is TGCGCCAGCAGCTCGGGACAGGGCGTCTACAATGAGCAGTTCTTC.